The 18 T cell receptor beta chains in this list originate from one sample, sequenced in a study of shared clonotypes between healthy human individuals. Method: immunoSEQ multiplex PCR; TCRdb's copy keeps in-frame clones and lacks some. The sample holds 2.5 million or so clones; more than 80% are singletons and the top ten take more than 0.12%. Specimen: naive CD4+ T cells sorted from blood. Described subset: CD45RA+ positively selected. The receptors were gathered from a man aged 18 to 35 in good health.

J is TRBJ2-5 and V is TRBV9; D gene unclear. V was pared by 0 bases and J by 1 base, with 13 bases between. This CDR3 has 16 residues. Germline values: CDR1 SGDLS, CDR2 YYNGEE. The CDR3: CASSVAGQASQETQYF. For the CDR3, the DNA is TGTGCCAGCAGCGTAGCCGGTCAGGCTTCCCAAGAGACCCAGTACTTC.

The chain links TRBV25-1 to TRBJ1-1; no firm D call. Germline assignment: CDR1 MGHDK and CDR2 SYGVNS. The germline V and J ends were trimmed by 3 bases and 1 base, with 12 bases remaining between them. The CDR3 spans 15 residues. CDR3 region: CASSDPGLSNTEAFF. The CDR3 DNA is TGTGCCAGCAGTGACCCGGGCCTTTCGAACACTGAAGCTTTCTTT. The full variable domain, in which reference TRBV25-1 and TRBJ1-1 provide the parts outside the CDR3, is EADIYQTPRYLVIGTGKKITLECSQTMGHDKMYWYQQDPGMELHLIHYSYGVNSTEKGDLSSESTVSRIRTEHFPLTLESARPSHTSQYLCASSDPGLSNTEAFFGQGTRLTVV.

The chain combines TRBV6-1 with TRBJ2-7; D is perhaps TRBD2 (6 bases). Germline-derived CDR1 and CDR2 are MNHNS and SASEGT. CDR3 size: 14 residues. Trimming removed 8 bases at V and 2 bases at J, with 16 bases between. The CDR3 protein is CASSRGTATYEQYF. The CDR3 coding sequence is TGTGCCAGCTCCCGGGGGACGGCCACCTACGAGCAGTACTTC.

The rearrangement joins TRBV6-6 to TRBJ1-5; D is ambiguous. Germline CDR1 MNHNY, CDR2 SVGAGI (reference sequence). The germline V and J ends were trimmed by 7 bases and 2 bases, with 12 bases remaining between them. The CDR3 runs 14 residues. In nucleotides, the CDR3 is TGTGCCAGCACCACAGACGTTGGCAATCAGCCCCAGCATTTT. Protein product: CASTTDVGNQPQHF.

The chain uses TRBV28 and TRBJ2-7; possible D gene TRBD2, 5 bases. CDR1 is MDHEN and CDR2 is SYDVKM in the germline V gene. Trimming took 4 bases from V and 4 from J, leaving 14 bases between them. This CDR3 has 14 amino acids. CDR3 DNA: TGTGCCAGCAGTTCCCCCCGGGGTGTTTACGAGCAGTACTTC. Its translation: CASSSPRGVYEQYF.

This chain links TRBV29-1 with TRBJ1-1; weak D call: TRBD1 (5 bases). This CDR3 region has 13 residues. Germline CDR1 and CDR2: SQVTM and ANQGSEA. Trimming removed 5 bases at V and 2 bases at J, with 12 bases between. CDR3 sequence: CSVLDRPNTEAFF. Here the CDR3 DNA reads TGCAGCGTTCTTGACAGACCAAACACTGAAGCTTTCTTT.

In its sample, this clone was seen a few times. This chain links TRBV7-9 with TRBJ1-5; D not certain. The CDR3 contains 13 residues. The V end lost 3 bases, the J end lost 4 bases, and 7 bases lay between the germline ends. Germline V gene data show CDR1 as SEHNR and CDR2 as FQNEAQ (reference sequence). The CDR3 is CASSLHPNQPQHF. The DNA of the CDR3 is TGTGCCAGCAGCTTGCACCCGAATCAGCCCCAGCATTTT.

CDR3 amino acids: CATSRGGPGENSPLHF. Here the CDR3 DNA reads TGTGCCACCAGCAGGGGGGGACCAGGGGAAAATTCACCCCTCCACTTT. The J gene is TRBJ1-6, the V gene TRBV15; tentative D call: TRBD1 (6 bases). The V and J ends lost 3 bases and 7 bases respectively, with 16 bases between them. CDR1 and CDR2 (germline): LNHNV, YYDKDF (reference sequence). CDR3 size: 16 residues.

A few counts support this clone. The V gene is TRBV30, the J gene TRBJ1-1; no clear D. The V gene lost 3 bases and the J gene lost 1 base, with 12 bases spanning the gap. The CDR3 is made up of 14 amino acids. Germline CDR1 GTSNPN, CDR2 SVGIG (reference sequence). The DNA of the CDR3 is TGTGCCTGGAGCCTTAGTGTGAAGAACACTGAAGCTTTCTTT. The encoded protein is CAWSLSVKNTEAFF.

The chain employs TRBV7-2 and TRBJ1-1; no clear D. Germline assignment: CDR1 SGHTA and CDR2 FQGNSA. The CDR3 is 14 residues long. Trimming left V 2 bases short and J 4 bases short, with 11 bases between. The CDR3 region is CASSLTPSLTEAFF. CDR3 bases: TGTGCCAGCAGCTTAACCCCGTCCCTCACTGAAGCTTTCTTT.

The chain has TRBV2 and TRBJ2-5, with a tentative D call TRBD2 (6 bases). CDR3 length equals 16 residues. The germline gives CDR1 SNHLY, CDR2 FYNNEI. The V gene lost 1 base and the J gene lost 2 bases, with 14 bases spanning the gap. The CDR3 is CASSEVGWTKQETQYF. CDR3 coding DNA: TGTGCCAGCAGTGAAGTTGGTTGGACTAAGCAAGAGACCCAGTACTTC.

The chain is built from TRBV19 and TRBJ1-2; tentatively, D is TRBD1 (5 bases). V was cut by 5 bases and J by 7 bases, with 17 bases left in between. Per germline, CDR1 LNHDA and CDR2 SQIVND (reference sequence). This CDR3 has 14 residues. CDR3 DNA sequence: TGTGCCAGTAGTTTGAACCAGGGAATCGGTGGCTACACCTTC. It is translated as CASSLNQGIGGYTF.

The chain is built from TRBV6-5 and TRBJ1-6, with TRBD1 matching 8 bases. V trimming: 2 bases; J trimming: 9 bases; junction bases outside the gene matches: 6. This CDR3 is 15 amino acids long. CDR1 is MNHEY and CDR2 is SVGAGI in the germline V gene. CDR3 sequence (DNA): TGTGCCAGCAGTTACAGTCCACAGGGGGGTTCACCCCTCCACTTT. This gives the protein CASSYSPQGGSPLHF.

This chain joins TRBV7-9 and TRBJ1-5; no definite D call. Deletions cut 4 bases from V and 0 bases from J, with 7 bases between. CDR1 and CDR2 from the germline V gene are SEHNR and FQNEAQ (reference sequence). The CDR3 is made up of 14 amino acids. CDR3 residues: CASSYGPSNQPQHF. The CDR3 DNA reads TGTGCCAGCAGCTATGGACCTAGCAATCAGCCCCAGCATTTT.

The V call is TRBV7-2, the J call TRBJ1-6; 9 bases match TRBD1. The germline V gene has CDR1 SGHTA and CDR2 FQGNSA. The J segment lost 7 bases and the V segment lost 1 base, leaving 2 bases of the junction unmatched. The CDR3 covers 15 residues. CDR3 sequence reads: CASSLEGTGNSPLHF. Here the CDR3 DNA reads TGTGCCAGCAGCTTAGAAGGGACAGGGAATTCACCCCTCCACTTT.

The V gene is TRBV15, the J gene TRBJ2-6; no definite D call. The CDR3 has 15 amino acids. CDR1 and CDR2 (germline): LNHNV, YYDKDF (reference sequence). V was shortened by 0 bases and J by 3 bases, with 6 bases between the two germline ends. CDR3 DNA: TGTGCCACCAGCAGAGATCCCAATGGGGCCAACGTCCTGACTTTC. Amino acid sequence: CATSRDPNGANVLTF.

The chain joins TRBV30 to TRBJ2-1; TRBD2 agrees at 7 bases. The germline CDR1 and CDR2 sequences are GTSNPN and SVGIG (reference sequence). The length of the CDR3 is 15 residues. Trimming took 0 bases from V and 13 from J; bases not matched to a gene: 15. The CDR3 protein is CAWSVRGTGGTTQFF. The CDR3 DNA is TGTGCCTGGAGTGTAAGAGGCACCGGCGGGACTACCCAGTTCTTC.

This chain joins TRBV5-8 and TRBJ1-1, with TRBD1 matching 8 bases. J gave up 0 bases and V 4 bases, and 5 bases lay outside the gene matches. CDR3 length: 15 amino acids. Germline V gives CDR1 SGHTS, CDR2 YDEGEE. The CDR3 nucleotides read TGTGCCAGCAGCCTTTCGGACAGGGTGAACACTGAAGCTTTCTTT. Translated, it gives CASSLSDRVNTEAFF.